This TCR beta chain was sequenced for a study of T cells in Graves' hyperthyroidism and ophthalmopathy. Note on this clonotype: Antigen specificity is unknown.

Study results and limitations: The authors' 13 V-J model separated ophthalmopathy from stable hyperthyroidism.

CDR1 MNHNS and CDR2 SASEGT come from the germline V gene. The CDR3 consists of 13 residues. Trimming left V 6 bases short and J 6 bases short, with 12 bases between. The TCR beta CDR3 regions underwent amplification using RNA transcripts as the source. Researchers ran a first-round RT-PCR on the TCR CDR3 using the HTBI primer set. TCRdb used MiXCR to reprocess the multiplex PCR reads, holding one entry per CDR3 protein. The data show 530,000 or so distinct CDR3 sequences, approximately 24% seen once. Disease duration was under 3 months in the ophthalmopathy patients, who also had a Clinical Activity Score of at least 3 and a NOSPECS grade of at least 4. Patients having uncontrolled infection, another autoimmune disease, pregnancy or lactation were not included. It was roughly 10 ml of fresh peripheral blood that supplied the PBMCs.

Sequenced material: blood. The chain uses TRBV6-1 and TRBJ1-5; unclear D gene. The sequence was obtained from a woman between 25 and 40 years old with Graves' ophthalmopathy. The CDR3 sequence is CASRDFPSQPQHF. CDR3 coding DNA: TGTGCCAGCAGGGATTTTCCGAGTCAGCCCCAGCATTTT.